The 10 T cell receptor beta chains below come from one sample, sequenced in a study of cytomegalovirus exposure and HLA in healthy donors. Amplification used 60 Vbeta primers and 13 Jbeta primers. Profiled with immunoSEQ multiplex PCR; TCRdb holds only in-frame clones, not every one. The sample shows roughly 160,000 clones, approximately 90% of them seen only once. Sample: PBMCs. Receptors were obtained from a woman aged 25 to 39 in good health and CMV-seronegative.

The gene calls are TRBV5-1 and TRBJ2-1, with unresolved D. Trimming shortened V by 0 bases and J by 8 bases, and 6 bases separated the two germline ends. Germline V lookup: CDR1 SGHRS, CDR2 YFSETQ. The CDR3 consists of 12 residues. Here the CDR3 DNA reads TGCGCCAGCAGCTTGGATATATATGAGCAGTTCTTC. This gives the protein CASSLDIYEQFF.

The V call is TRBV2, the J call TRBJ2-1, with TRBD2 matching over 7 bases. CDR3 length equals 14 residues. After removal of 0 bases from V and 13 bases from J, the junction contained 9 bases not matched to a gene. Germline loops: CDR1 SNHLY, CDR2 FYNNEI. The CDR3 region is CASSEALGGREQFF. The CDR3 bases are TGTGCCAGCAGTGAAGCGCTTGGTGGGAGGGAACAGTTCTTC.

The chain employs TRBV30 and TRBJ2-3; no clear D gene. Germline values: CDR1 GTSNPN, CDR2 SVGIG (reference sequence). The CDR3 has 12 amino acids. V dropped 2 bases and J dropped 9 bases, with 12 bases sitting between them. The CDR3 region is CAWSSGPGTQYF. Here the CDR3 DNA reads TGTGCCTGGAGTAGTGGGCCCGGAACGCAGTATTTT.

V gene TRBV6-5 combines with J gene TRBJ1-2; 11 nucleotides align to TRBD1. The V gene's germline CDR1 is MNHEY and CDR2 SVGAGI. J gave up 10 bases and V 11 bases, and 3 bases lay outside the gene matches. The CDR3 loop spans 10 amino acids. The CDR3 sequence: CAGGQGDYTF. The CDR3 DNA is TGTGCCGGGGGACAGGGGGACTACACCTTC.

The CDR3 bases are TGTGCCATCAGTGGGGGCCGTTCATCCGACGAGCAGTACTTC. This encodes CAISGGRSSDEQYF. The V call is TRBV10-3, the J call TRBJ2-7; TRBD1 is a possible D gene (5 bases). The CDR3 contains 14 residues. In germline, CDR1 is ENHRY, CDR2 SYGVKD. The V end lost 4 bases, the J end lost 5 bases, and 15 bases lay between the germline ends.

The J gene is TRBJ2-7, the V gene TRBV28, with 7 bases that match TRBD1. With V trimmed by 5 bases and J by 0 bases, 7 bases remained unmatched. CDR1 and CDR2 (germline): MDHEN, SYDVKM. The CDR3 covers 15 residues. CDR3 in DNA: TGTGCCAGCAGTCCCCGGTGGGACAGCTCCTACGAGCAGTACTTC. Protein product: CASSPRWDSSYEQYF.

J is TRBJ1-5 and V is TRBV2, with a tentative D call TRBD1 (5 bases). Germline loops: CDR1 SNHLY, CDR2 FYNNEI. This CDR3 is built from 15 residues. With 6 bases removed from V and 4 bases from J, the gap between germline ends came to 16 bases. CDR3 nucleotide sequence: TGTGCCAGCAGCATTACTGGGGGGTCGAATCAGCCCCAGCATTTT. Translated, it gives CASSITGGSNQPQHF. Using reference TRBV2 and TRBJ1-5 for the parts outside the CDR3, the full variable domain is EPEVTQTPSHQVTQMGQEVILRCVPISNHLYFYWYRQILGQKVEFLVSFYNNEISEKSEIFDDQFSVERPDGSNFTLKIRSTKLEDSAMYFCASSITGGSNQPQHFGDGTRLSIL.

This clone was counted a single time. The rearrangement joins TRBV28 to TRBJ2-7, with TRBD2 identical over 8 bases. Looked up from germline, CDR1 is MDHEN and CDR2 is SYDVKM. Losses at the gene ends were 6 bases for V and 0 bases for J; bases not matched to a gene: 7. The length of the CDR3 is 15 residues. CDR3 residues: CASSRRGGSSYEQYF. For the CDR3, the DNA is TGTGCCAGCAGCCGCCGGGGGGGGAGCTCCTACGAGCAGTACTTC.

The chain recombines TRBV6-5 with TRBJ2-5; 7 bases are shared with TRBD1. Trimming took 0 bases from V and 3 from J; bases not matched to a gene: 1. Germline-derived CDR1 and CDR2 are MNHEY and SVGAGI. This CDR3 contains 14 residues. In DNA, the CDR3 is TGTGCCAGCAGTTACTCGGGGACAGAAGAGACCCAGTACTTC. Translation: CASSYSGTEETQYF.

The chain recombines TRBV9 with TRBJ1-5, with a weak D call TRBD1 (5 bases). Germline values: CDR1 SGDLS, CDR2 YYNGEE. The CDR3 totals 14 residues. V was pared by 0 bases and J by 4 bases, with 8 bases between. The CDR3 loop is CASSVGDSNQPQHF. In nucleotides, the CDR3 is TGTGCCAGCAGCGTAGGTGACAGTAATCAGCCCCAGCATTTT.